The 7 T cell receptor beta chains below were found in one sample sequenced in a study of OX40 agonist ivuxolimab in advanced cancers. Profiled with immunoSEQ multiplex PCR; TCRdb holds only in-frame clones, not every one. The top ten hold just over 2% of the sample, which has roughly 91,000 clones, approximately 94% seen once. Here the sequenced sample was CD4+ or CD8+ T cells sorted from blood, taken in a trial of the OX40 agonist ivuxolimab. The source is an adult with an advanced solid tumor such as melanoma, head and neck, liver or kidney cancer.

This clone was observed once. This chain joins TRBV29-1 and TRBJ2-7; TRBD2 matches 10 bases. The ends lost 1 base at V and 3 bases at J; junction bases unmatched: 9. The V gene's germline CDR1 is SQVTM and CDR2 ANQGSEA. The CDR3 extends over 16 amino acids. The CDR3 DNA reads TGCAGCGTTGAAGTGCCAGCGGGGGGGGTCAACTACGAGCAGTACTTC. It encodes CSVEVPAGGVNYEQYF.

The CDR3 DNA reads as TGTGCCAGCAGCTTATATAGGACAGGGGGTGGTTCACCCCTCCACTTT. Its protein is CASSLYRTGGGSPLHF. The chain uses TRBV7-6 and TRBJ1-6; 10 nucleotides agree with TRBD1. V gave up 2 bases and J gave up 9 bases; unmatched junction bases: 7. Germline assignment: CDR1 SGHVS and CDR2 FNYEAQ. CDR3 length equals 16 residues.

This chain uses TRBV19 with TRBJ2-7; TRBD2 agrees at 9 bases. There are 13 residues in the CDR3. CDR1 LNHDA and CDR2 SQIVND come from the germline V gene (reference sequence). With 4 bases clipped from V and 4 bases from J, the junction kept 2 bases outside the gene matches. The CDR3 loop is CASSSGGAYEQYF. CDR3 sequence (DNA): TGTGCCAGTAGTAGCGGGGGGGCATACGAGCAGTACTTC.

Only one count was recorded for this clone. The V and J genes are TRBV28 and TRBJ1-5, with a weak D call TRBD1 (5 bases). This CDR3 has 13 amino acids. Trimming removed 3 bases from V and 7 bases from J, with 10 bases in between. From germline, CDR1 is MDHEN and CDR2 SYDVKM. CDR3 sequence: CASSFRGGQPQHF. For the CDR3, the DNA is TGTGCCAGCAGTTTTAGGGGCGGGCAGCCCCAGCATTTT.

The sample holds one count of this clone. The J gene is TRBJ1-1, the V gene TRBV9; weak D call: TRBD1 (6 bases). Germline loops: CDR1 SGDLS, CDR2 YYNGEE. The V end was cut by 5 bases, the J end by 4 bases, with 12 bases between. The CDR3 totals 13 residues. The CDR3 DNA reads TGTGCCAGCAGTTTACAGGGAATCACTGAAGCTTTCTTT. Amino acids: CASSLQGITEAFF.

The chain has TRBV5-6 and TRBJ1-2, with D unresolved. This CDR3 contains 16 residues. The germline gives CDR1 SGHDT, CDR2 YYEEEE. The V end lost 4 bases, the J end lost 4 bases, and 20 bases lay between the germline ends. As DNA, the CDR3 is TGTGCCAGCAGCCCTCTTATGACTGGAAGCGGCTATGGCTACACCTTC. The encoded protein is CASSPLMTGSGYGYTF.

CDR3 in amino acids: CASSFSPYQPQHF. In nucleotides, the CDR3 is TGTGCCAGCAGCTTTTCGCCTTATCAGCCCCAGCATTTT. The rearrangement uses TRBV7-9 and TRBJ1-5; D call uncertain. From germline, CDR1 is SEHNR and CDR2 FQNEAQ (reference sequence). The CDR3 runs 13 residues. Trimming took 3 bases from V and 5 from J, leaving 8 bases between them.